This T cell receptor beta chain was observed in a study of Ad26.COV2.S vaccination and SARS-CoV-2 variants. Overall study results and limits: Placebo recipients showed lower spike-specific TCR breadth than vaccinees.

Some clones are missing from TCRdb's copy, which holds only in-frame ones; the method was immunoSEQ multiplex PCR. Of approximately 410,000 clones in the sample, about 92% were seen once. CDR1 is LGHDT and CDR2 is YNNKEL in the germline V gene (reference sequence). The CDR3 is made up of 14 amino acids. With V trimmed by 1 base and J by 3 bases, 2 bases remained unmatched. As to this clone: Its antigen is currently unknown. The same CDR3 can be traced to other DNA sequences in this sample.

As to treatment: 15 to 20 received Ad26.COV2.S at low or high dose, single or two shots; about 5 received placebo; per-sample allocation not given. Material that was analyzed had been drawn on day 63 after the first vaccine or placebo injection. This sequence originates from a person aged 18-65 years who received the Ad26.COV2.S COVID-19 vaccine or a placebo. This specimen was peripheral blood, taken in a trial of Ad26.COV2.S vaccine versus placebo. V usage is TRBV3-1 (or the pseudogene TRBV3-2) and J usage is TRBJ2-7; 8 bases agree with TRBD1. The CDR3 loop reads CASSQGGQGYEQYF. The DNA of the CDR3 is TGTGCCAGCAGCCAAGGTGGACAGGGCTACGAGCAGTACTTC.